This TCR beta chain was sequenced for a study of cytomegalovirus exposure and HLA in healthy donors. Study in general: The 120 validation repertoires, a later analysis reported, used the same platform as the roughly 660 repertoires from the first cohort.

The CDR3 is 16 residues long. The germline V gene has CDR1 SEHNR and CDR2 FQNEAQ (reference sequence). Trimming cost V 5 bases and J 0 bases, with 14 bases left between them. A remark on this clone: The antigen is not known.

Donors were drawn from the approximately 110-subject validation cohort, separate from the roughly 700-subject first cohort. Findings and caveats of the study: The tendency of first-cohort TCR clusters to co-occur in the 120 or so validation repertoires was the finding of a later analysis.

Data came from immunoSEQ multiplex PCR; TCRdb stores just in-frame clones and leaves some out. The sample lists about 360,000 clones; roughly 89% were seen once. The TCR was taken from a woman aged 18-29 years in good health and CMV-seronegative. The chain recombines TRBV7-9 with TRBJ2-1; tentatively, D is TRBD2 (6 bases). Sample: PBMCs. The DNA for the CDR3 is TGTGCCAGCAGCGGCCACCTAGCGCCCTCCTACAATGAGCAGTTCTTC. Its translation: CASSGHLAPSYNEQFF.